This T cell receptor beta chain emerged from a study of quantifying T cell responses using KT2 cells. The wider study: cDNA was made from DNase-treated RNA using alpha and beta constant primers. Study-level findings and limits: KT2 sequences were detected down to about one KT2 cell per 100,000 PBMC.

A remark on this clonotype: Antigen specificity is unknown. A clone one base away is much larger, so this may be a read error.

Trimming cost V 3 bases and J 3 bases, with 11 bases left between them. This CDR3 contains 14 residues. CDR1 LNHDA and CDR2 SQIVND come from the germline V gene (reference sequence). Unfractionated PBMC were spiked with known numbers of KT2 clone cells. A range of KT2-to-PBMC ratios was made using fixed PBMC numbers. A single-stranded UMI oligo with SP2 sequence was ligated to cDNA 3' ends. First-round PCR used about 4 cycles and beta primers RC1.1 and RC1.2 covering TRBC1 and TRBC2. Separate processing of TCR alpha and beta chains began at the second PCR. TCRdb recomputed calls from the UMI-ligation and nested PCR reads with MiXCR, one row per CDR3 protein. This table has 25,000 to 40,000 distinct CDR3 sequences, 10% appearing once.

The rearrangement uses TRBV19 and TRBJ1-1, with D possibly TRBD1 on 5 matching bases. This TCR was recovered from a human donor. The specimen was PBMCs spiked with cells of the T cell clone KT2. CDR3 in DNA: TGTGCCAGTAGTATGTCAGGGAGGCACACTGAAGCTTTCTTT. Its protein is CASSMSGRHTEAFF.